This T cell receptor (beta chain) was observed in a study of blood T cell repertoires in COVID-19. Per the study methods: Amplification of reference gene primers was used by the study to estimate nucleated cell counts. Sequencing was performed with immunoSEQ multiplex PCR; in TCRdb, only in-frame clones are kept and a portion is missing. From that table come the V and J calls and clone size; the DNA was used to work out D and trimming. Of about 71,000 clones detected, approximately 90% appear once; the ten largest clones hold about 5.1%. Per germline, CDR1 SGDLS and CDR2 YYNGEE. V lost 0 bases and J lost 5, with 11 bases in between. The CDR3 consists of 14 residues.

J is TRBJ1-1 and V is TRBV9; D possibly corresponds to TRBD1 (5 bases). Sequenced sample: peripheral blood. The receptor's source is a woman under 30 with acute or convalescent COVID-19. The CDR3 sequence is CASSVVRGGTEAFF. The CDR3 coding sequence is TGTGCCAGCAGCGTAGTAAGGGGTGGGACTGAAGCTTTCTTT.